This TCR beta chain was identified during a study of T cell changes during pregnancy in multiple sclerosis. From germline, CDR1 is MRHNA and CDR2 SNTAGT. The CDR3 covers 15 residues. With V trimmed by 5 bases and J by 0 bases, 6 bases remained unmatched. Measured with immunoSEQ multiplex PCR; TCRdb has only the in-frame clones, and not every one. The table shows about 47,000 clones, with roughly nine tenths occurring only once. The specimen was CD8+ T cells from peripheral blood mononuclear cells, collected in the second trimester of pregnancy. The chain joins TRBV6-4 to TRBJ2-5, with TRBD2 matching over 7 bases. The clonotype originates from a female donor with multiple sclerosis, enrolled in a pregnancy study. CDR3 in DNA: TGTGCCAGCAGTACGGGCGGGGGAGACCAAGAGACCCAGTACTTC. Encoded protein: CASSTGGGDQETQYF.